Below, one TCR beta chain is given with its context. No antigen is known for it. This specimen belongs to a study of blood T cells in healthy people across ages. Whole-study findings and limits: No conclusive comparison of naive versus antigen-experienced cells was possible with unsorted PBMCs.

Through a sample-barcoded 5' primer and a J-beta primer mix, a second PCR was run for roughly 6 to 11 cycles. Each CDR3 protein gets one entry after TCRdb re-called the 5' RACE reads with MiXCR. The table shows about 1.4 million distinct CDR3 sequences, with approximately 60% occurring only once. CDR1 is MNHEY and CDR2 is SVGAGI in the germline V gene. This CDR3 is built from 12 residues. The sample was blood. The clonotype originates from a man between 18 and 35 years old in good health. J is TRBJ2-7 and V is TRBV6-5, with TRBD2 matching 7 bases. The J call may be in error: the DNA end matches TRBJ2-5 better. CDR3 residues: CASGRAKRTQYF. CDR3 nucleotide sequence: TGTGCCAGCGGGAGGGCCAAGAGGACCCAGTACTTC.